This is a list of T cell receptor beta chains from one sample in a study of blood T cell repertoires in COVID-19. The data were produced by immunoSEQ multiplex PCR, yet TCRdb's version contains in-frame clones alone and is incomplete. The repertoire holds approximately 400,000 clones, around 92% seen once, with 1% to 1.5% in the top ten. Sequencing used peripheral blood. The receptors shown here come from a man aged 35-49 years with acute or convalescent COVID-19. Both conserved end residues are trimmed from each CDR3. The order of the fields is J gene, V gene, CDR3 protein.

j_gene: TRBJ2-7
v_gene: TRBV7-2
CDR3aa: ASSWGQGLSEQY

j_gene: TRBJ2-1
v_gene: TRBV7-9
CDR3aa: ASSSQSGRLKSEQF

j_gene: TRBJ2-3
v_gene: TRBV30
CDR3aa: AWSQGSTDTQY

j_gene: TRBJ1-5
v_gene: TRBV5-1
CDR3aa: ASSMGDRGGNQPQH

j_gene: TRBJ2-7
v_gene: TRBV14
CDR3aa: ASRGQGTYEQY

j_gene: TRBJ2-1
v_gene: TRBV7-9
CDR3aa: ASSLATSLDEQF

j_gene: TRBJ1-6
v_gene: TRBV7-6
CDR3aa: ASSIDRRSRNSPLH

j_gene: TRBJ2-7
v_gene: TRBV11-1
CDR3aa: ASTAGTGAYEQY

j_gene: TRBJ1-6
v_gene: TRBV28
CDR3aa: ASSQTAGGSSYNSPLH

j_gene: TRBJ1-5
v_gene: TRBV6-1
CDR3aa: ASSESPTGSGQPQH

j_gene: TRBJ2-1
v_gene: TRBV7-7
CDR3aa: ASSRAGGTRGDEQF

j_gene: TRBJ2-5
v_gene: TRBV28
CDR3aa: ASSSLTGGRQETQY

j_gene: TRBJ1-5
v_gene: TRBV28
CDR3aa: ASSSYQPQH

j_gene: TRBJ2-1
v_gene: TRBV27
CDR3aa: ASSLSLREGLNEQF

j_gene: TRBJ1-2
v_gene: TRBV2
CDR3aa: ASSVRDYGYT

j_gene: TRBJ1-1
v_gene: TRBV5-1
CDR3aa: ASSLTGTNTEAF

j_gene: TRBJ1-6
v_gene: TRBV11-2
CDR3aa: ASSRDSLYLH

j_gene: TRBJ1-2
v_gene: TRBV29-1
CDR3aa: SVEDSMNNYGYT

j_gene: TRBJ1-5
v_gene: TRBV2
CDR3aa: ASSESEFYSNQPQH

j_gene: TRBJ2-1
v_gene: TRBV2
CDR3aa: ASRTSENTNEQF

j_gene: TRBJ1-1
v_gene: TRBV2
CDR3aa: ASSVNREGAITEAF

j_gene: TRBJ2-7
v_gene: TRBV7-2
CDR3aa: ASSLGTAVTEQY

j_gene: TRBJ1-1
v_gene: TRBV2
CDR3aa: ASSPGPGNTEAF

j_gene: TRBJ1-2
v_gene: TRBV29-1
CDR3aa: SVEELRRTGFYT

j_gene: TRBJ1-2
v_gene: TRBV9
CDR3aa: ASSQFILPGVYKYGYT

j_gene: TRBJ2-5
v_gene: TRBV7-6
CDR3aa: ASSRTSLETQY

j_gene: TRBJ2-7
v_gene: TRBV6-6
CDR3aa: ASSRLGYRTGGAYEQY

j_gene: TRBJ1-5
v_gene: TRBV19
CDR3aa: ASSLMVAQPQH

j_gene: TRBJ1-2
v_gene: TRBV19
CDR3aa: ASSTGTDYNYGYT

j_gene: TRBJ2-2
v_gene: TRBV5-8
CDR3aa: ASSLTGTSETTGELF

j_gene: TRBJ2-2
v_gene: TRBV21-1
CDR3aa: ASTRWLAGENTGELF

j_gene: TRBJ1-4
v_gene: TRBV7-2
CDR3aa: ASSLGQGPGEKLF

j_gene: TRBJ2-5
v_gene: TRBV28
CDR3aa: ASRPGLERGLRETQY

j_gene: TRBJ1-6
v_gene: TRBV7-9
CDR3aa: ASSLLANGNSPLH

j_gene: TRBJ2-1
v_gene: TRBV5-5
CDR3aa: ASSLPGQGANEQF

j_gene: TRBJ2-1
v_gene: TRBV6-8
CDR3aa: ASSYSYRGTGSLPPGPIYNEQF

j_gene: TRBJ2-1
v_gene: TRBV6-4
CDR3aa: ASSDSRFGAFNEQF

j_gene: TRBJ2-3
v_gene: TRBV27
CDR3aa: ASSFRGTDTQY

j_gene: TRBJ1-5
v_gene: TRBV7-2
CDR3aa: ASSLAGRRDNQPQH

j_gene: TRBJ2-1
v_gene: TRBV18
CDR3aa: ASSLLTTAYNEQF

j_gene: TRBJ1-2
v_gene: TRBV11-3
CDR3aa: ASSLEGGNYGYT

j_gene: TRBJ2-7
v_gene: TRBV2
CDR3aa: ASTRGGAYYEQY

j_gene: TRBJ2-7
v_gene: TRBV30
CDR3aa: AWSKRWDTSYEQY

j_gene: TRBJ1-4
v_gene: TRBV7-9
CDR3aa: ASSLVSGATNEKLF

j_gene: TRBJ1-4
v_gene: TRBV21-1
CDR3aa: ASSIGGQDLNEKLF

j_gene: TRBJ1-1
v_gene: TRBV5-4
CDR3aa: ASRGTGGISEAF